This TCR beta chain was obtained from a study of vaccination and CD4 T cells after COVID-19 (dated by TCRdb to between 2021 and 2022). About the investigation overall: In the convalescent cohort there were six males and four females, among whom were two Hispanic individuals, seven Caucasians, two Asians and one multiracial person. Two doses of either the Pfizer-BioNTech BNT162b2 vaccine (n=8) or the Moderna mRNA-1273 vaccine (n=2) were administered to participants. Control cultures received a CEFX viral epitope pool as the positive control, an HIV-1 Nef peptide pool as the negative control, or no peptide. Post-vaccine blood samples were taken a median of 72 days after the second vaccine dose, with a range of 14 to 241 days. The spike-specific CD4+ TCR repertoire was compared before and after mRNA vaccination in under 11 COVID-19 convalescent patients and a handful of infection-naive healthy vaccine recipients. An earlier paper using these donors assessed, at the TCR clonotype level, memory CD4+ T cell crossreactivity between SARS-CoV-2 and common cold coronavirus spike proteins. Post-COVID blood samples from convalescent patients were collected a median of roughly 100 days after diagnosis, with a range of about 35 to 180 days. Culture stimuli were overlapping spike peptide pools from SARS-CoV-2 and from the common cold coronaviruses HCoV-NL63, HCoV-OC43 and HCoV-229E. The research as a whole found: Of the vaccine-specific clones in convalescent patients, 304 of 307, or nearly all, reacted only to SARS-CoV-2 spike and did not cross-react with common cold coronaviruses. Relatively few convalescent patients were included in the study, and early timepoints after natural infection were not analyzed. The median count of SARS-CoV-2-reactive clonotypes went up from approximately 20 after infection to 30 to 40 after vaccination, although the change was not significant. In convalescent patients, a median roughly 87% of post-vaccine SARS-CoV-2-reactive clones were detected only after vaccination, and vaccine-specific priming was suggested by this finding.

In the case of this clonotype: Its cognate antigen has yet to be identified. Sequence at one end of the junction differs from germline and may be a read error.

The treatment or condition tag for this specimen amounts to: approximately 11-day PBMC culture with coronavirus spike peptide pools or control peptides (ViraFEST assay). CD4+ T cells from unexposed donors were collected before the COVID-19 pandemic (2011-2018). The ViraFEST assay, used in the study, expanded antigen-specific T cells with peptide pools and then identified the expanded clonotypes through TCR sequencing. Some 2 million PBMCs per well were cultured in IMDM with approximately 5% human AB serum and roughly 9.3 IU/ml IL-2, plus 10 ug/ml peptide pools. On days 3 and 7, half of the culture medium was replaced with fresh IL-2-containing medium. After roughly nine days of culture, CD4+ T cells were isolated by negative selection using the EasySep CD4+ T cell isolation kit. As cell numbers permitted, CD4+ T cells from unexposed donors were tested for reactivity to SARS-CoV-2 S and N and to four common cold coronavirus spike pools. Ficoll-Paque Plus gradient centrifugation was used to isolate PBMCs from whole blood, and the isolated PBMCs were then either used fresh or cryopreserved at -140C. Triplicate wells were generally used for each culture condition. The leukapheresis product for the unexposed donors was obtained through commercial purchase.

According to the germline V gene (reference sequence), CDR1 reads SEHNR and CDR2 reads FQNEAQ. Including cysteine and phenylalanine, the CDR3 has 10 amino acids. CDR3 DNA only is kept here, 30 bases in frame from base 1. The library was made by PCR. TCR sequencing of DNA from cultured CD4+ T cells used the Oncomine TCR Beta short-read assay at the Johns Hopkins FTIC core. Genomic DNA was extracted from the cultured CD4+ T cells with the QIAamp micro DNA kit. Oncomine TCR Beta libraries from cultured CD4+ T cells were pooled with unique dual indexes and sequenced on an Illumina iSeq 100. As for the original processing: Non-productive sequences were filtered out, and CDR3s that did not start with C, did not end with F or W, or were shorter than 7 amino acids were discarded. Antigen-specific clonotypes were identified with the MANAFEST web application by comparing peptide-stimulated wells with reference and other culture wells. For a clone to be called positive, the clone needed an FDR below 0.05, an odds ratio above 5, and a productive frequency above 0.1% in at least two of three replicate wells. A clonotype counted as cross-reactive if it showed significant expansion both in the SARS-CoV-2 spike wells and in at least one common cold coronavirus spike condition. Levenshtein distances (stringdist) and unrooted phylogenetic trees (ape) in R version 3.6.1 were used to assess CDR3 homology. In-frame beta chains were kept once TCRdb had trimmed the public reads at Q25 with fastp and called clones with MiXCR. When rows share a CDR3 protein, they turn into one entry using the most common DNA and genes. TCRdb's processing, not the authors' own work, is the source of the V and J calls. The sample records fewer than 6,500 distinct CDR3 sequences, about 32% of which are singletons. 25% to 30% of the sample comes from the top ten.

Sequencing was performed on CD4+ T cells from blood, cultured in vitro. The TCR was taken from a human donor in good health. Here the chain combines TRBV7-9 and TRBJ1-2, with the D gene uncertain. The DNA sequence is given as TGTGCCAGCAGCTCCCCCGGCTACATCTTC. Its protein is CASSSPGYIF.